The 21 T cell receptor beta chains given below trace back to one sample, sequenced in a study of spatial heterogeneity in lung cancer. Overall study results and limits: Intratumoral expanded alpha and beta TCR counts were found to track tumor mutation counts.

Time point in this sample: sample taken at primary tumor resection. The antigens of these receptors remain unknown. From the 5' RACE reads, TCRdb called clonotypes with MiXCR, one entry per CDR3 protein. Of roughly 19,000 distinct CDR3 sequences listed, approximately 15% were seen once; the top ten hold over 25%. This sample comprised lung tumor tissue, obtained at surgery. The receptors come from a female donor with early-stage non-small cell lung cancer.

This clonotype is labeled medium-sized (0.01 to 0.1%). V and J are TRBV4-1 and TRBJ2-2; a possible D gene is TRBD2 (7 bases). Germline V gene lookup returns CDR1 MGHRA and CDR2 YSYEKL. This CDR3 has 16 amino acids. Trimming took off 3 bases at V and 3 bases at J, with 14 bases between the two ends. CDR3 nucleotide sequence: TGCGCCAGCAGCCAGGGGCGGGGGCCTTACACCGGGGAGCTGTTTTTT. Protein: CASSQGRGPYTGELFF.

V is TRBV21-1 and J is TRBJ2-7; the listed D gene, TRBD1, was not tested against the DNA. TRBV21-1 counts as a pseudogene. This CDR3 comprises 16 residues. The chain's CDR3 is CASSHPFAGQPYEQYF. In DNA form, the CDR3 reads TGTGCCAGCAGCCATCCATTCGCCGGGCAGCCCTACGAGCAGTACTTC.

By share, this clonotype counts as medium-sized. The chain is built from TRBV27 and TRBJ1-2; 8 bases fit TRBD1. The V and J ends lost 5 bases and 6 bases, in that order; junction bases with no gene match: 5. The length of the CDR3 is 13 residues. The V gene's germline CDR1 is MNHEY and CDR2 SMNVEV (reference sequence). The CDR3 reads CASSPLTGDGYTF. DNA for the CDR3: TGTGCCAGCAGTCCCTTGACAGGGGATGGCTACACCTTC.

The chain links TRBV9 to TRBJ2-1; D gene ambiguous. CDR1 is SGDLS and CDR2 is YYNGEE in the germline V gene. The V gene lost 1 base and the J gene lost 8 bases, with 7 bases spanning the gap. The CDR3 spans 12 residues. The CDR3 protein is CASSVQTDEQFF. The CDR3 region has the DNA TGTGCCAGCAGCGTACAAACTGATGAGCAGTTCTTC. The full variable domain, completed using reference TRBV9 and TRBJ2-1, is DSGVTQTPKHLITATGQRVTLRCSPRSGDLSVYWYQQSLDQGLQFLIQYYNGEERAKGNILERFSAQQFPDLHSELNLSSLELGDSALYFCASSVQTDEQFFGPGTRLTVL.

This clonotype was detected only a few times. The chain carries TRBV7-9 and TRBJ2-7; TRBD2 is a possible D gene (5 bases). Germline V CDR1 and CDR2: SEHNR, FQNEAQ (reference sequence). The CDR3 totals 14 residues. Trimming stripped 3 bases from V and 0 bases from J, with 9 bases between. The CDR3 sequence is CASSFSATSYEQYF. DNA of the CDR3: TGTGCCAGCAGCTTTAGCGCTACCTCCTACGAGCAGTACTTC. Variable domain in full (rest from reference TRBV7-9 and TRBJ2-7): DTGVSQNPRHKITKRGQNVTFRCDPISEHNRLYWYRQTLGQGPEFLTYFQNEAQLEKSRLLSDRFSAERPKGSFSTLEIQRTEQGDSAMYLCASSFSATSYEQYFGPGTRLTVT.

The sample holds many counts of this clonotype. The rearrangement joins TRBV20-1 to TRBJ1-5, with D maybe TRBD1 (5 bases). The germline V gene encodes CDR1 DFQATT and CDR2 SNEGSKA (reference sequence). Trimming shortened V by 3 bases and J by 6 bases, and 15 bases separated the two germline ends. The CDR3 is 14 amino acids. The CDR3 DNA reads as TGCAGTGCTAGTTCAGGGCTCGGGGGTCAGCCCCAGCATTTT. Translating gives CSASSGLGGQPQHF.

This clonotype was seen at least ten times. In nucleotides, the CDR3 is TGTGCCAGCAGATCGAGCCCCAGAGATACGCAGTATTTT. Amino acids: CASRSSPRDTQYF. This chain uses TRBV6-5 with TRBJ2-3; D gene ambiguous. Germline V gives CDR1 MNHEY, CDR2 SVGAGI. Between the trimmed V and J ends, which lost 6 bases and 5 bases, there was a span of 12 bases. The CDR3 covers 13 residues.

The chain couples TRBV5-1 to TRBJ2-1; 8 positions match TRBD1. CDR1 is SGHRS and CDR2 is YFSETQ in the germline V gene. The V gene end was trimmed by 4 bases and the J gene end by 6 bases; junction bases not matched to a gene: 3. The CDR3 is 13 residues long. The CDR3 DNA is TGCGCCAGCAGCGCGGACAGGGTCAATGAGCAGTTCTTC. Translation gives CASSADRVNEQFF.

In its sample, this clonotype ranks as medium-sized. The V and J genes are TRBV2 and TRBJ1-2, with 8 positions matching TRBD1. Germline V gene lookup returns CDR1 SNHLY and CDR2 FYNNEI. With V trimmed by 6 bases and J by 8 bases, 11 bases remained unmatched. This CDR3 region has 14 residues. This chain's CDR3 is CASSRGQEDRGYTF. The CDR3 nucleotides are TGTGCCAGCAGCAGGGGGCAGGAGGATCGAGGCTACACCTTC. The full variable domain, rest sourced from reference TRBV2 and TRBJ1-2, is EPEVTQTPSHQVTQMGQEVILRCVPISNHLYFYWYRQILGQKVEFLVSFYNNEISEKSEIFDDQFSVERPDGSNFTLKIRSTKLEDSAMYFCASSRGQEDRGYTFGSGTRLTVV.

This chain joins TRBV28 and TRBJ2-7; D possibly corresponds to TRBD2 (5 bases). V lost 5 bases to trimming and J lost 2 bases, with 13 bases between them. CDR3 length: 14 residues. Germline CDR1 MDHEN, CDR2 SYDVKM. The CDR3 is CASSAGPRAYEQYF. CDR3 coding DNA: TGTGCCAGCAGTGCCGGGCCGCGGGCCTACGAGCAGTACTTC.

This sequence joins TRBV11-1 and TRBJ2-4; 9 positions agree with TRBD2. Germline V lookup: CDR1 SGHAT, CDR2 FQDESV (reference sequence). CDR3 length equals 17 residues. V was pared by 0 bases and J by 1 base, with 4 bases of the junction left unmatched. This chain's CDR3 is CASSLASGRPAKNIQYF. CDR3 DNA: TGTGCCAGCAGCTTAGCCAGCGGGAGGCCGGCCAAAAACATTCAGTACTTC.

This clonotype is deemed large. This chain uses TRBV20-1 with TRBJ2-5; TRBD2 matches 14 bases. Unmatched junction bases numbered 2, after V lost 6 bases and J lost 2 bases. The CDR3 runs to 14 residues. Germline CDR1 reads DFQATT; CDR2 reads SNEGSKA (reference sequence). CDR3 bases: TGCAGTGCCGGACTAGCGGGGGGACAAGAGACCCAGTACTTC. Protein product: CSAGLAGGQETQYF.

This chain links TRBV20-1 with TRBJ2-2; D gene ambiguous. Trimming removed 6 bases at V and 6 bases at J, with 11 bases between. CDR3 size: 12 residues. Germline V lookup: CDR1 DFQATT, CDR2 SNEGSKA (reference sequence). CDR3 bases: TGCAGTGCCGGATCTTATTCCGGGGAGCTGTTTTTT. Its translation is CSAGSYSGELFF.

This rearrangement joins TRBV5-1 to TRBJ2-5; tentative D call: TRBD2 (7 bases). In germline, CDR1 is SGHRS, CDR2 YFSETQ. This CDR3 has 15 residues. V was cut by 9 bases and J by 5 bases, with 23 bases left in between. This CDR3 reads CATKGGTYGSETQYF. CDR3 DNA sequence: TGCGCCACCAAGGGGGGGACCTACGGGAGCGAGACCCAGTACTTC.

The gene calls are TRBV27 and TRBJ2-1, with a possible D match to TRBD2 (5 bases). Trimming shortened V by 0 bases and J by 10 bases, and 13 bases separated the two germline ends. The CDR3 loop spans 14 amino acids. Germline CDR1 reads MNHEY; CDR2 reads SMNVEV (reference sequence). In DNA, the CDR3 is TGTGCCAGCAGTTTATCCCAGGACTGGAGGGAGCAGTTCTTC. Protein product: CASSLSQDWREQFF.

This clonotype was seen at least ten times. The rearrangement links TRBV5-5 to TRBJ2-7, with 7 positions matching TRBD2. The CDR3 loop spans 13 amino acids. After removal of 4 bases from V and 2 bases from J, the junction contained 3 bases not matched to a gene. Germline V gene lookup returns CDR1 SGHKS and CDR2 YYEKEE (reference sequence). This chain's CDR3 is CASSGAGAYEQYF. CDR3 DNA: TGTGCCAGCAGCGGGGCGGGGGCCTACGAGCAGTACTTC.

This clonotype was seen many times. The chain recombines TRBV10-3 with TRBJ2-3, with D tentatively TRBD2 (7 bases). CDR3 length equals 16 residues. CDR1 is ENHRY and CDR2 is SYGVKD in the germline V gene. Trimming took 4 bases from V and 2 from J, leaving 16 bases between them. The DNA for the CDR3 is TGTGCCATCAGTGCCCAAGGAGGGGGGGCCACAGATACGCAGTATTTT. Amino acid sequence: CAISAQGGGATDTQYF.

This clonotype was observed at least ten times. The CDR3 bases are TGCAGCGTTGATTTCCGGGACAGGGGCCATGAGCAGTTCTTC. Amino acid sequence: CSVDFRDRGHEQFF. The rearrangement uses TRBV29-1 and TRBJ2-1; 10 bases are shared with TRBD1. The CDR3 extends over 14 amino acids. Trimming took 3 bases from V and 8 from J; bases not matched to a gene: 7. CDR1 and CDR2 (germline): SQVTM, ANQGSEA.

This clonotype was seen only a few times. The chain combines TRBV7-2 with TRBJ2-3, with a tentative D call TRBD2 (5 bases). Trimming left V 0 bases short and J 2 bases short, with 9 bases between. The CDR3 consists of 15 residues. Germline V gives CDR1 SGHTA, CDR2 FQGNSA. The CDR3 here is CASSLAALATDTQYF. The CDR3 DNA sequence: TGTGCCAGCAGCTTAGCCGCCCTAGCCACAGATACGCAGTATTTT. Supplemented by reference TRBV7-2 and TRBJ2-3, the full variable domain reads GAGVSQSPSNKVTEKGKDVELRCDPISGHTALYWYRQSLGQGLEFLIYFQGNSAPDKSGLPSDRFSAERTGGSVSTLTIQRTQQEDSAVYLCASSLAALATDTQYFGPGTRLTVL.

This clonotype occurred many times. This sequence joins TRBV10-3 and TRBJ1-6; 10 nucleotides line up with TRBD1. CDR3 length equals 15 residues. Germline loops: CDR1 ENHRY, CDR2 SYGVKD. Unmatched junction bases numbered 9, after V lost 11 bases and J lost 5 bases. DNA of the CDR3: TGTGCCCCCGTCCGGGACAGGGGCGATAATTCACCCCTCCACTTT. It is translated as CAPVRDRGDNSPLHF.

This clonotype was recorded many times. The rearrangement links TRBV29-1 to TRBJ2-7; D uncertain. Germline V gives CDR1 SQVTM, CDR2 ANQGSEA. The CDR3 consists of 12 residues. V shed 0 bases and J shed 1 base, with 4 bases lying between them. CDR3 sequence: CSVEDGSYEQYF. For the CDR3, the DNA is TGCAGCGTTGAAGACGGGTCCTACGAGCAGTACTTC.